This record covers a single T cell receptor beta chain. Its target is unknown. Assay: immunoSEQ multiplex PCR; the TCRdb copy retains only in-frame clones and omits some. This repertoire shows over 50,000 clones, less than 80% found once; its top ten account for around 1.2%. After expansion with viral peptide pools in the ViraFEST assay, antigen-specific CD4+ T cells were sequenced. Isolating CD4+ T cells followed more than eight days of culture. Two doses of BNT162b2 or mRNA-1273 vaccine were administered to participants. Having tested negative for nucleocapsid antibodies, the vaccine recipients showed no prior SARS-CoV-2 infection. It was with approximately 10 IU/ml IL-2 and about 10 ug/ml peptides that 1.5 million to 2 million PBMC per well were cultured. These data are taken from a study of vaccination effects on CD4 cells after COVID-19. The CDR3 is 16 amino acids. CDR1 KGHDR and CDR2 SFDVKD come from the germline V gene. The junction had 8 bases not matched to a gene; V was cut back by 3 bases and J by 3 bases.

The chain uses TRBV24-1 and TRBJ2-3; TRBD1 matches 7 bases. The source material was CD4+ T cells from PBMCs cultured with HCoV-229E spike peptides, sampled after COVID-19 vaccination. The receptor's source is a human donor who received a COVID-19 vaccine. CDR3 residues: CATSDRPRTGTDTQYF. The CDR3 region has the DNA TGTGCCACCAGTGATCGCCCCCGGACAGGAACAGATACGCAGTATTTT.